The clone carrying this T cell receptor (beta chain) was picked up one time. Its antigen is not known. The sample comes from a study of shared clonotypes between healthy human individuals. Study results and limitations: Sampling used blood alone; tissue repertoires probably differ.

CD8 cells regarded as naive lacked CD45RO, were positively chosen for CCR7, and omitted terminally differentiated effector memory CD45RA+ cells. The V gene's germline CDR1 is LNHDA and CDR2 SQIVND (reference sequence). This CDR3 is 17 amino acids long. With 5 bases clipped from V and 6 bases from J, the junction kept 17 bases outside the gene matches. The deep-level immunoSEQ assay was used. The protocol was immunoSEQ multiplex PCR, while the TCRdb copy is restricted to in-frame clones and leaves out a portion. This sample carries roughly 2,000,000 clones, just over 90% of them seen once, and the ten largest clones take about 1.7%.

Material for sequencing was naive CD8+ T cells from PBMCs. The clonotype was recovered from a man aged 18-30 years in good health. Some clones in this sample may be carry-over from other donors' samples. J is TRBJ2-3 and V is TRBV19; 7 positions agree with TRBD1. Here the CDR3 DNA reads TGTGCCAGTAGTGAAATTTACGAGGGGGCGCCTGAGGATACGCAGTATTTT. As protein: CASSEIYEGAPEDTQYF.